The 31 T cell receptor beta chains below come from one sample, sequenced in a study of T cells after yellow fever vaccination. TCRdb used MiXCR to reprocess the 5' RACE reads, holding one entry per CDR3 protein. The table includes approximately 350,000 distinct CDR3 sequences, roughly 11% detected once. Sequencing was performed on PBMCs, taken on the day of the first yellow fever vaccination. The receptors were sampled from a young man who received the YFV17D yellow fever vaccine.

The V call is TRBV3-1, the J call TRBJ1-2; possible D gene TRBD1, 5 bases. Germline V CDR1 and CDR2: LGHDT, YNNKEL (reference sequence). CDR3 length equals 16 residues. Trimming removed 6 bases at V and 8 bases at J, with 25 bases between. This CDR3 reads CASRSSSGTADRGYTF. CDR3 DNA: TGTGCCAGCAGGAGTAGTAGCGGGACGGCCGACCGGGGCTACACCTTC.

V and J are TRBV7-2 and TRBJ2-5; D not certain. Per germline, CDR1 SGHTA and CDR2 FQGNSA. The CDR3 contains 13 residues. The germline V and J ends were trimmed by 3 bases and 0 bases, with 5 bases remaining between them. CDR3 in amino acids: CASSFRYQETQYF. CDR3 DNA: TGTGCCAGCAGCTTTAGGTACCAAGAGACCCAGTACTTC.

This clonotype was picked up many times. The chain combines TRBV18 with TRBJ1-3, with D maybe TRBD1 (6 bases). This CDR3 is built from 14 residues. The ends were cut back, 5 bases at V and 4 bases at J, with 12 bases in the middle. Germline CDR1 reads KGHSH; CDR2 reads LQKENI. CDR3 in amino acids: CASSSGAMGNTIYF. CDR3 DNA: TGTGCCAGCTCATCGGGGGCCATGGGAAACACCATATATTTT.

This clonotype was detected only a few times. The V call is TRBV5-4, the J call TRBJ1-2; 8 positions match TRBD1. Germline V CDR1 and CDR2: SGHNT, YYREEE (reference sequence). Trimming removed 4 bases from V and 4 bases from J; junction bases left unmatched: 9. The CDR3 length is 15 residues. CDR3 residues: CASSGGQDPSYGYTF. CDR3 bases: TGTGCCAGCAGCGGGGGACAGGACCCGTCCTATGGCTACACCTTC.

This clonotype has a handful of counts. The rearrangement uses TRBV5-1 and TRBJ1-1; unclear D gene. There are 14 residues in the CDR3. CDR1 and CDR2 (germline): SGHRS, YFSETQ. The V end lost 2 bases, the J end lost 4 bases, and 12 bases lay between the germline ends. CDR3 loop: CASSFGTGFTEAFF. The CDR3 DNA is TGCGCCAGCAGCTTCGGTACGGGTTTCACTGAAGCTTTCTTT.

V usage is TRBV6-2 or TRBV6-3 and J usage is TRBJ2-5; D possibly uses TRBD1 or TRBD2 (6 bases each). The ends were cut back, 2 bases at V and 5 bases at J, with 15 bases in the middle. The length of the CDR3 is 15 residues. Germline-derived CDR1 and CDR2 are MNHEY and SVGEGT. CDR3 sequence reads: CASSYGGHVTETQYF. For the CDR3, the DNA is TGTGCCAGCAGTTACGGGGGGCACGTCACGGAGACCCAGTACTTC.

This clonotype came up many times. The V and J genes are TRBV6-5 and TRBJ2-3, with D uncertain. The CDR3 consists of 15 residues. V lost 3 bases, J lost 0 bases, and 10 bases lay in between. Germline V CDR1 and CDR2: MNHEY, SVGAGI. The chain's CDR3 is CASSYGEPSTDTQYF. In DNA form, the CDR3 reads TGTGCCAGCAGTTATGGTGAACCTAGCACAGATACGCAGTATTTT.

The chain couples TRBV5-1 to TRBJ1-1; D unclear. Germline V gene lookup returns CDR1 SGHRS and CDR2 YFSETQ. The CDR3 extends over 14 amino acids. Deletions cut 0 bases from V and 7 bases from J, with 13 bases between. The CDR3 coding sequence is TGCGCCAGCAGCTTGGCGCAAGGCGTGAGTGAAGCTTTCTTT. Residues: CASSLAQGVSEAFF. The full variable domain, rest sourced from reference TRBV5-1 and TRBJ1-1, is KAGVTQTPRYLIKTRGQQVTLSCSPISGHRSVSWYQQTPGQGLQFLFEYFSETQRNKGNFPGRFSGRQFSNSRSEMNVSTLELGDSALYLCASSLAQGVSEAFFGQGTRLTVV.

This clonotype was counted a few times. The rearrangement joins TRBV2 to TRBJ2-1; maybe TRBD2 (6 bases). V lost 8 bases and J lost 5, with 13 bases in between. The germline CDR1 and CDR2 sequences are SNHLY and FYNNEI. This CDR3 comprises 13 residues. CDR3: CASGAGLDNEQFF. The CDR3 coding sequence is TGTGCCAGCGGGGCGGGGTTGGACAATGAGCAGTTCTTC.

This clonotype turned up a few times. Here the CDR3 DNA reads TGTGCCAGCAGTTACAAGGACTACACAGATACGCAGTATTTT. This sequence encodes CASSYKDYTDTQYF. V and J are TRBV6-5 and TRBJ2-3, with a possible D match to TRBD2 (6 bases). The V end was cut by 2 bases, the J end by 2 bases, with 8 bases between. This CDR3 region has 14 residues. Germline V gives CDR1 MNHEY, CDR2 SVGAGI.

The gene calls are TRBV6-2 or TRBV6-3 and TRBJ2-1, with 11 bases fitting TRBD2. Germline V CDR1 and CDR2: MNHEY, SVGEGT. V shed 10 bases and J 9 bases; nucleotides not matched to a gene: 8. The CDR3 covers 13 residues. The CDR3 here is CATLTSGGVEQFF. CDR3 coding DNA: TGTGCCACCCTTACTAGCGGGGGAGTTGAGCAGTTCTTC.

The chain recombines TRBV20-1 with TRBJ2-5; D is uncertain. Germline lookup yields CDR1 DFQATT and CDR2 SNEGSKA (reference sequence). The CDR3 has 14 amino acids. V lost 4 bases to trimming and J lost 3 bases, with 15 bases between them. CDR3 protein: CSATPGRWEETQYF. DNA of the CDR3: TGCAGTGCTACCCCCGGACGGTGGGAAGAGACCCAGTACTTC.

This clonotype has just a few counts. The rearrangement links TRBV5-4 to TRBJ2-7; 10 bases line up with TRBD2. The CDR3 has 14 amino acids. CDR1 and CDR2 (germline): SGHNT, YYREEE (reference sequence). Germline trimming cut 4 bases from V and 7 bases from J; bases unmatched to any gene: 8. This CDR3 reads CASSQGLAAGEQYV. In nucleotides, the CDR3 is TGTGCCAGCAGCCAAGGACTAGCGGCGGGGGAGCAGTACGTC.

V usage is TRBV18 and J usage is TRBJ2-5; 11 nucleotides agree with TRBD2. The CDR3 runs 16 residues. Losses at the gene ends were 2 bases for V and 4 bases for J; bases not matched to a gene: 6. CDR1 is KGHSH, CDR2 LQKENI, per germline. For the CDR3, the DNA is TGTGCCAGCTCACCAGTCGGGACTAGCGGATCAGAGACCCAGTACTTC. Protein: CASSPVGTSGSETQYF.

This chain connects TRBV18 to TRBJ1-2; D remains unclear. The V gene's germline CDR1 is KGHSH and CDR2 LQKENI. The germline V and J ends were trimmed by 0 bases and 8 bases, with 13 bases remaining between them. There are 14 residues in the CDR3. The CDR3 DNA is TGTGCCAGCTCACCACCGTTGTATGACCGGGGCTACACCTTC. Protein: CASSPPLYDRGYTF.

A few counts support this clonotype. The V and J genes are TRBV2 and TRBJ2-4; tentative D call: TRBD1 (6 bases). Germline V lookup: CDR1 SNHLY, CDR2 FYNNEI. This CDR3 is 18 amino acids long. The germline V and J ends were trimmed by 0 bases and 0 bases, with 15 bases remaining between them. The DNA for the CDR3 is TGTGCCAGCAGTGAAGCGCTGACAGGCCTTAAAGCCAAAAACATTCAGTACTTC. Translation: CASSEALTGLKAKNIQYF.

This clonotype was seen a handful of times. The gene calls are TRBV20-1 and TRBJ2-7; TRBD1 matches 7 bases. Germline lookup yields CDR1 DFQATT and CDR2 SNEGSKA (reference sequence). There are 13 residues in the CDR3. Trimming removed 6 bases from V and 0 bases from J; junction bases left unmatched: 5. DNA of the CDR3: TGCAGTGCCAAGGACAGGAGCTCCTACGAGCAGTACTTC. This gives the protein CSAKDRSSYEQYF.

V and J are TRBV6-1 and TRBJ1-6, with D uncertain. Trimming shortened V by 6 bases and J by 11 bases, and 14 bases separated the two germline ends. Germline V CDR1 and CDR2: MNHNS, SASEGT. This CDR3 is built from 13 residues. The DNA of the CDR3 is TGTGCCAGCAGCCCGGACGCCTTGCCACCCCTCCACTTT. Translation gives CASSPDALPPLHF.

This clonotype was seen a handful of times. The chain has TRBV2 and TRBJ2-3, with 9 nucleotides matching TRBD2. This CDR3 is built from 17 residues. Germline CDR1 reads SNHLY; CDR2 reads FYNNEI. Trimming took 8 bases from V and 5 from J; bases not matched to a gene: 17. CDR3 DNA: TGTGCCAGCGTCGGAGAGTGGGCTAGCGGGGCCGGAGATACGCAGTATTTT. As protein: CASVGEWASGAGDTQYF.

The genes are TRBV27 and TRBJ2-3; possibly TRBD2 for D (6 bases). The CDR3 loop spans 17 amino acids. V was pared by 5 bases and J by 4 bases, with 22 bases between. CDR1 MNHEY and CDR2 SMNVEV come from the germline V gene (reference sequence). Here the CDR3 reads CASSLVGRRGYSDTQYF. The CDR3 DNA sequence: TGTGCCAGCAGTCTCGTAGGCAGGCGGGGTTACTCAGATACGCAGTATTTT.

The V call is TRBV5-1, the J call TRBJ1-1; 10 nucleotides line up with TRBD1. This CDR3 has 15 residues. The J segment lost 3 bases and the V segment lost 6 bases, leaving 8 bases of the junction unmatched. Germline loops: CDR1 SGHRS, CDR2 YFSETQ. The CDR3, as DNA: TGCGCCAGCACCGGGACAGGGGTATCGGACACTGAAGCTTTCTTT. It encodes CASTGTGVSDTEAFF.

The chain employs TRBV7-9 and TRBJ2-3; no firm D call. V dropped 3 bases and J dropped 2 bases, with 15 bases sitting between them. This CDR3 is built from 16 residues. Germline V gene sequence: CDR1 SEHNR, CDR2 FQNEAQ (reference sequence). CDR3 sequence reads: CASSFGSAQPTDTQYF. The CDR3 bases are TGTGCCAGCAGCTTTGGTTCAGCCCAGCCCACAGATACGCAGTATTTT.

This clonotype was detected a few times. The J gene is TRBJ2-7, the V gene TRBV5-5; D unresolved. The germline CDR1 and CDR2 sequences are SGHKS and YYEKEE (reference sequence). There are 13 residues in the CDR3. The V end was cut by 0 bases, the J end by 7 bases, with 11 bases between. CDR3 loop: CASSLAVAFEQYV. CDR3 sequence (DNA): TGTGCCAGCAGCTTGGCGGTGGCTTTTGAGCAGTACGTC.

The V and J genes are TRBV6-1 and TRBJ2-1; a possible D gene is TRBD2 (7 bases). With 0 bases removed from V and 9 bases from J, the gap between germline ends came to 15 bases. The CDR3 extends over 15 amino acids. Germline CDR1 is MNHNS and CDR2 is SASEGT. CDR3 loop: CASSEAWGGPLEQFF. The CDR3 nucleotides read TGTGCCAGCAGTGAAGCGTGGGGGGGGCCGCTTGAGCAGTTCTTC.

There are many counts of this clonotype. The chain is built from TRBV29-1 and TRBJ2-7, with 7 bases that match TRBD1. Trimming at V came to 4 bases and at J to 6 bases, leaving 0 bases not matched to a gene. This CDR3 comprises 10 residues. Germline V CDR1 and CDR2: SQVTM, ANQGSEA. The CDR3 DNA sequence: TGCAGCGTTGGGGACAGCGAGCAGTACTTC. Protein product: CSVGDSEQYF.

The chain is built from TRBV5-4 and TRBJ2-3; tentative D call: TRBD1 (6 bases). The CDR3 is made up of 14 amino acids. The germline V gene has CDR1 SGHNT and CDR2 YYREEE (reference sequence). The V and J ends lost 6 bases and 2 bases respectively, with 13 bases between them. CDR3: CASTGTPITDTQYF. The DNA for the CDR3 is TGTGCCAGCACAGGGACACCGATCACAGATACGCAGTATTTT. Supplemented by reference TRBV5-4 and TRBJ2-3, the full variable domain reads ETGVTQSPTHLIKTRGQQVTLRCSSQSGHNTVSWYQQALGQGPQFIFQYYREEENGRGNFPPRFSGLQFPNYSSELNVNALELDDSALYLCASTGTPITDTQYFGPGTRLTVL.

V gene TRBV5-4 combines with J gene TRBJ1-5; no clear D gene. Trimming left V 0 bases short and J 5 bases short, with 6 bases between. The CDR3 contains 13 residues. In germline, CDR1 is SGHNT, CDR2 YYREEE (reference sequence). In nucleotides, the CDR3 is TGTGCCAGCAGCTTGGGAATCGATCAGCCCCAGCATTTT. As protein: CASSLGIDQPQHF.

This clonotype was counted a few times. V usage is TRBV11-1 and J usage is TRBJ2-1, with TRBD2 as a possible D gene (5 bases). Germline V gene lookup returns CDR1 SGHAT and CDR2 FQDESV (reference sequence). This CDR3 contains 14 residues. V lost 2 bases and J lost 9, with 14 bases in between. The CDR3 loop is CASSLMRVESEQFF. CDR3 nucleotide sequence: TGTGCCAGCAGCTTAATGAGGGTCGAGAGTGAGCAGTTCTTC.

In its sample, this clonotype was seen many times. The chain combines TRBV7-6 with TRBJ2-3, with 7 bases aligning to TRBD2. The CDR3 length is 18 residues. Germline-derived CDR1 and CDR2 are SGHVS and FNYEAQ. Losses at the gene ends were 1 base for V and 0 bases for J; bases not matched to a gene: 10. The CDR3 bases are TGTGCCAGCAGCTTAGGGTCATCCAGCGGGGCTAGCACAGATACGCAGTATTTT. Protein sequence: CASSLGSSSGASTDTQYF.

This clonotype was detected many times. This chain links TRBV7-2 with TRBJ2-1; D call uncertain. CDR1 is SGHTA, CDR2 FQGNSA, per germline. V gave up 5 bases and J gave up 0 bases, with 11 bases separating them. This CDR3 is 15 amino acids long. DNA of the CDR3: TGTGCCAGCAGCCTCGAGCATAGCTCCTACAATGAGCAGTTCTTC. Translation gives CASSLEHSSYNEQFF.

The CDR3 loop reads CASSQNVGWTGNTIYF. In DNA, the CDR3 is TGTGCCAGCAGCCAGAATGTCGGGTGGACTGGAAACACCATATATTTT. The chain links TRBV3-1 to TRBJ1-3; D is ambiguous. Trimming cost V 3 bases and J 2 bases, with 14 bases left between them. CDR1 is LGHDT and CDR2 is YNNKEL in the germline V gene (reference sequence). The length of the CDR3 is 16 residues.